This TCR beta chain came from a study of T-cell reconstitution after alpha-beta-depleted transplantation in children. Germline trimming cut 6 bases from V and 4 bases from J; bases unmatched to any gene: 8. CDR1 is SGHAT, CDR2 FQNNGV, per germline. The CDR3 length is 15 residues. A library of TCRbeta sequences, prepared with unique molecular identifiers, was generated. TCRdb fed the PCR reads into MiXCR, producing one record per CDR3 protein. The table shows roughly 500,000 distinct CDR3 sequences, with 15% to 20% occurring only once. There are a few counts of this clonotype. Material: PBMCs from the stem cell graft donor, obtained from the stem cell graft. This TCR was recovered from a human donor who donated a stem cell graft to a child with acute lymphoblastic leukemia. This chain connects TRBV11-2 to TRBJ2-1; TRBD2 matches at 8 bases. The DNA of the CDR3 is TGTGCCAGCAGTCATAGCGGGAACCCATACAATGAGCAGTTCTTC. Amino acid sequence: CASSHSGNPYNEQFF.